The rows below give T cell receptor beta chains drawn from one sample of a study of metastatic and nonmetastatic thyroid tumors. TCRdb recomputed clones from the PCR reads via MiXCR. The table records roughly 61,000 clones, about 4% of them present only once. Specimen: blood. These receptors originate from a female donor with papillary thyroid cancer or a benign thyroid nodule (not recorded which). Some clones in this sample may be carry-over from other donors' samples. The CDR3 runs from the conserved cysteine through the conserved F or W. Each record gives: J gene, clone size, D gene, V gene, CDR3 DNA, CDR3 protein. A D gene is named only where the DNA matches it firmly. Clone size appears in some rows only: once, few, many, or a class for an expanded clone.

>TRBJ2-7|many|TRBD1|TRBV27
TGTGCCAGCAGTTTACGGGGAGCGACAGGGGCTTCGGGCGAGCAGTACTTC
CASSLRGATGASGEQYF
>TRBJ2-7|few|TRBD1|TRBV6-5
TGTGCCAGCAGTCACTACCCGGGACAGGGTCTCTACGAGCAGTACTTC
CASSHYPGQGLYEQYF
>TRBJ1-1|many|TRBD1|TRBV20-1
TGCAGTGCTTTACAGGGGTTTTACACTGAAGCTTTCTTT
CSALQGFYTEAFF
>TRBJ2-5|many|.|TRBV5-6
TGTGCCAGCAGCTTGTTGGGGGGCCGGAACCAAGAGACCCAGTACTTC
CASSLLGGRNQETQYF
>TRBJ2-1|many|.|TRBV7-2
TGTGCCAGCAGCTTATTAGGGTTACAATTATTCTTC
CASSLLGLQLFF
>TRBJ2-3|few|TRBD2|TRBV4-2
TGTGCCAGCAGCCAAGGGGCGGGGGGCCCCACAGGTACGCAGTATTTT
CASSQGAGGPTGTQYF
>TRBJ2-1|many|.|TRBV5-1
TGCGCCAGCAGCCCGGACAATTACAATGAGCAGTTCTTC
CASSPDNYNEQFF
>TRBJ1-4|few|.|TRBV5-1
TGCGCCAGCAGCTTGGAGGGACTGCCTAATGAAAAACTGTTTTTT
CASSLEGLPNEKLFF
>TRBJ2-2|many|.|TRBV2
TGTGCCAGCAGTGGCTGGGAGGTCACCGGGGAGCTGTTTTTT
CASSGWEVTGELFF
>TRBJ1-1|.|.|TRBV19
TGTGCCAGTAGTATACAGGAAGACACTGAAGCTTTCTTT
CASSIQEDTEAFF
>TRBJ1-2|many|TRBD1|TRBV3-1
TGTGCCAGCAGCCAAGAGGAGGGGGCGGGAAACTATGGCTACACCTTC
CASSQEEGAGNYGYTF
>TRBJ1-2|.|.|TRBV29-1
TGCAGCGTCACAATACACGGAGGCTATGGCTACACCTTC
CSVTIHGGYGYTF
>TRBJ1-3|many|.|TRBV2
TGTGCCAGCAGTGCGGTGGGTAGCGGAAACACCATATATTTT
CASSAVGSGNTIYF
>TRBJ2-7|medium-sized|.|TRBV12-3/TRBV12-4
TGTGCCAGCAGTTTGTACCAGGGGGGGTCCTACGAGCAGTACTTC
CASSLYQGGSYEQYF
>TRBJ1-3|few|.|TRBV6-1
TGTGCCAGCATTCGTAGGGATAACTCTGGAAACACCATATATTTT
CASIRRDNSGNTIYF
>TRBJ2-5|many|.|TRBV3-1
TGTGCCAGCAGCCAAGGTGACCTTTCTGGGACCCAGTACTTC
CASSQGDLSGTQYF
>TRBJ2-6|many|.|TRBV19
TGTGCCAGTAGTACCCGGCAGGGGGGTGTCCTGACTTTC
CASSTRQGGVLTF
>TRBJ2-1|.|TRBD2|TRBV20-1
TGCAGTGCTAGAGACCTTCTAGCGGGGGACTACAATGAGCAGTTCTTC
CSARDLLAGDYNEQFF
>TRBJ1-2|.|.|TRBV27
TGTGCCAGCAGAGAGAGCCGGTACAGGAGTCATGGCTACACCTTC
CASRESRYRSHGYTF
>TRBJ2-5|many|.|TRBV5-4
TGTGCCAGCAGCTTGGGCAGGGAGGAGACCCAGTACTTC
CASSLGREETQYF
>TRBJ2-7|many|TRBD1|TRBV20-1
TGCAGTGCTCCGCCGACAGGGGGTGGGTACGAGCAGTACTTC
CSAPPTGGGYEQYF
>TRBJ2-1|many|TRBD2|TRBV5-1
TGCGCCAGCAGCTTGAACCTACTAGCGGGAGCCTACAATGAGCAGTTCTTC
CASSLNLLAGAYNEQFF
>TRBJ2-2|.|.|TRBV7-9
TGTGCCAGCAGCTTATGCCAGGGGGGCGCGAACACCGTGGAGCTGTTTTTT
CASSLCQGGANTVELFF
>TRBJ2-7|.|.|TRBV6-1
TGTGCCAGCAGTGTTGAAGCGAGGAGCTCCTACGAGCAGTACTTC
CASSVEARSSYEQYF
>TRBJ2-2|many|TRBD2|TRBV6-2/TRBV6-3
TGTGCCACGACTAGCGGAAACACCGGGGAGCTGTTTTTT
CATTSGNTGELFF
>TRBJ2-5|.|.|TRBV19
TGTGCCAGTAGGTCCGCAGGAGTTCAAGAGACCCAGTACTTC
CASRSAGVQETQYF
>TRBJ2-7|.|.|TRBV7-9
TGTGCCAGCAGCCCACTCAGGGATCCAAGAGGGGAGCAGTACTTC
CASSPLRDPRGEQYF
>TRBJ1-6|.|.|TRBV27
TGTGCCAGCATTTTACTTACAGGGAAGGAGAGATCACCCCTCCACTTT
CASILLTGKERSPLHF
>TRBJ2-1|many|TRBD2|TRBV11-2
TGTGCCAGCAGCTCACGACTAGCGGGAGGCGCTCCGGCTAATGAGCAGTTCTTC
CASSSRLAGGAPANEQFF
>TRBJ2-3|many|.|TRBV14
TGTGCCAGCAGCCAACCTCCTCCCCCGTTCTCGGACAAGCGTAGGACAGATACGCAGTATTTT
CASSQPPPPFSDKRRTDTQYF
>TRBJ2-6|.|.|TRBV5-1
TGCGCCAGCAGCTTGTGGGGCTCACTCTCTGGGGCCAACGTCCTGACTTTC
CASSLWGSLSGANVLTF
>TRBJ1-5|.|.|TRBV28
TGTGCCAGCAGTTTGCCCCATTTTAATCAGCCCCAGCATTTT
CASSLPHFNQPQHF
>TRBJ1-1|many|TRBD1|TRBV5-6
TGTGCCAGCAGCCCGGGACAGATTAACACTGAAGCTTTCTTT
CASSPGQINTEAFF
>TRBJ2-2|many|TRBD1|TRBV5-1
TGCGCCAGCAGCCGCGGGACAGGGACACCTAACACCGGGGAGCTGTTTTTT
CASSRGTGTPNTGELFF
>TRBJ2-3|many|.|TRBV7-9
TGTGCCAGCAGCCCCCGAGGGCGCCGTGGGAAGGACACAGATACGCAGTATTTT
CASSPRGRRGKDTDTQYF
>TRBJ1-2|few|.|TRBV28
TGTGCCGGCAGTCAGACAGTCCGAGCTTATGGCTACACCTTC
CAGSQTVRAYGYTF
>TRBJ2-3|many|.|TRBV29-1
TGCAGCGTTGAGGAGCAGGGAACAGATACGCAGTATTTT
CSVEEQGTDTQYF
>TRBJ1-6|many|.|TRBV30
TGTGCCTGGAACCCCCCCCTCAGGAGCTATAATTCACCCCTCCACTTT
CAWNPPLRSYNSPLHF
>TRBJ2-6|.|.|TRBV27
TGTGCCAGCAGTTCAATTCAGGCGGCCGCACTCTCTGGGGCCAAAGTCCTGACTTTC
CASSSIQAAALSGAKVLTF
>TRBJ2-2|few|.|TRBV6-1
TGTGCCAGCGCGGGGTGGGCAGGGGCGAACACCGGGGAGCTGTTTTTT
CASAGWAGANTGELFF
>TRBJ1-2|many|.|TRBV7-8
TGTGCCAGCACAGAGAGGGGGGCGGCTAACTATGGCTACACCTTC
CASTERGAANYGYTF
>TRBJ1-2|many|.|TRBV5-1
TGCGCCAGCACCCTAGGGGGAAACTATGGCTACACCTTC
CASTLGGNYGYTF
>TRBJ1-1|many|.|TRBV10-3
TGTGCCATCAGTGAGCCGAGGTACACTGAAGCTTTCTTT
CAISEPRYTEAFF
>TRBJ2-4|.|.|TRBV28
TGTGCCAGCAGTTTTAGAACGGGACGCAAAATAGCCAAAAACATTCAGTACTTC
CASSFRTGRKIAKNIQYF
>TRBJ1-5|many|.|TRBV6-1
TGTGCCAGCAGTGACAGGCGTCATCAGCCCCAGCATTTT
CASSDRRHQPQHF
>TRBJ1-1|many|.|TRBV19
TGTGCCAGTACTTCACGCCCGAGAGGCACTGAAGCTTTCTTT
CASTSRPRGTEAFF
>TRBJ2-3|few|.|TRBV7-8
TGTGCCAGCAGTCTCTTTCGGAGTGCAGATACGCAGTATTTT
CASSLFRSADTQYF
>TRBJ2-7|few|TRBD2|TRBV6-1
TGTGCCAGCAGGTTTAGCGGGTCCTACGAGCAGTACTTT
CASRFSGSYEQYF
>TRBJ1-2|.|.|TRBV6-1
TGTGCCAACAGCACGGTGATAAACTATGGCTACACCTTC
CANSTVINYGYTF
>TRBJ2-3|many|.|TRBV7-8
TGTGCCGGCATCCCAGGACTCTCTAGCACAGATACGCAGTATTTT
CAGIPGLSSTDTQYF